The T cell receptor (beta chain) described here comes from a study of CD8+ T cells in alopecia areata. Extracted RNA was reverse transcribed into cDNA, the sequencing template. The repertoire was sequenced with immunoSEQ multiplex PCR; TCRdb's copy has only in-frame clones and lacks some. This sample has 110,000 to 150,000 clones; about 60% occur once, and the top ten carry roughly 6.7%. The TCR sequence derives from a human donor with alopecia areata. The input for sequencing was CD4+ T cells sorted from blood, taken at week 0.

DNA of the CDR3: TGTGCCTGGAGTGGACGTCTCGGGGAGACCCAGTACTTC. It codes for CAWSGRLGETQYF. The rearrangement links TRBV30 to TRBJ2-5, with D unclear. This CDR3 is 13 amino acids long. V lost 1 base, J lost 5 bases, and 11 bases lay in between. Germline CDR1 is GTSNPN and CDR2 is SVGIG (reference sequence).